These T cell receptor beta chains were read from a single sample in a study of T cell changes during pregnancy in multiple sclerosis. Produced via immunoSEQ multiplex PCR; TCRdb's table is partial and in-frame only. The sample lists 79,000 or so clones; approximately 90% were seen once. This specimen was CD4+ T cells from peripheral blood mononuclear cells, taken before pregnancy. The receptors stem from a female donor with multiple sclerosis, enrolled in a pregnancy study. CDR3s include the opening cysteine and the closing phenylalanine or tryptophan. D genes are given only for firm matches. Where a row states a size, it is once, few, many or the class of an expanded clone; other rows omit it.

j_call | v_call | d_call | clone_size | cdr3_nt | cdr3_aa
TRBJ2-1 | TRBV7-2 | . | . | TGTGCCAGCAGCTTAGGGTGGAGAGCATCCTACAATGAGCAGTTCTTC | CASSLGWRASYNEQFF
TRBJ2-7 | TRBV30 | . | . | TGTGCCTGGAGGCGGTATCCCTCCTACGAGCAGTACTTC | CAWRRYPSYEQYF
TRBJ1-2 | TRBV19 | TRBD1 | . | TGTGCCAGTAGTTCTCGGGACAGGGGCTTCCGGGGCTACACCTTC | CASSSRDRGFRGYTF
TRBJ2-5 | TRBV19 | . | once | TGTGCCAGTAGTATAGGGACACTACAAGAGACCCAGTACTTC | CASSIGTLQETQYF
TRBJ2-2 | TRBV30 | . | . | TGTGCCTGGAGGGAAACGGGACTTAACACCGGGGAGCTGTTTTTT | CAWRETGLNTGELFF
TRBJ2-1 | TRBV6-5 | TRBD2 | once | TGTGCCAGCAGTTACTCGACCCGACTAGCGGGGGGAATGTTCTTC | CASSYSTRLAGGMFF
TRBJ2-2 | TRBV10-3 | TRBD2 | . | TGTGCCATCAGTGAGCCGGCTAGCGGGGGGTCCGGGGAGCTGTTTTTT | CAISEPASGGSGELFF
TRBJ2-7 | TRBV27 | . | . | TGTGCCAGCAGTTTTGGGGGGATGGGGAACGAGCAGTACTTC | CASSFGGMGNEQYF
TRBJ1-3 | TRBV28 | . | once | TGTGCCAGCAGTTTATTCCCGCCAGGTCGGACTGGAAACACCATATATTTT | CASSLFPPGRTGNTIYF
TRBJ1-3 | TRBV6-1 | . | few | TGTGCCAGCAGTGAAATGCGGGGTATCTCTGGAAACACCATATATTTT | CASSEMRGISGNTIYF
TRBJ2-7 | TRBV5-4 | TRBD1 | . | TGTGCCAGCAGCCTTCCCGGACAGGGATGGTACGAGCAGTACTTC | CASSLPGQGWYEQYF
TRBJ1-1 | TRBV7-3 | . | . | TGTGCCAGCAGCTTAAGCGGAGGTGGCAGACCAAGCACTGAAGCTTTCTTT | CASSLSGGGRPSTEAFF
TRBJ2-1 | TRBV7-8 | TRBD2 | . | TGTGCCAGCGGGAGACTAGCGGGCTACAATGAGCAGTTCTTC | CASGRLAGYNEQFF
TRBJ1-1 | TRBV6-6 | TRBD1 | . | TGTGCCAGCAGTTACCCAACAGACAGGGCCCAAGCTTTCTTT | CASSYPTDRAQAFF
TRBJ2-4 | TRBV5-1 | TRBD1 | . | TGCGCCAGCAGCTTGGTTCAGGGGGCAACGGCCAAAAACATTCAGTACTTC | CASSLVQGATAKNIQYF
TRBJ1-3 | TRBV19 | . | . | TGTGCCAGCTATGGGAGGGACAACTCTGGAAACACCATATATTTT | CASYGRDNSGNTIYF
TRBJ1-5 | TRBV5-6 | TRBD1 | once | TGTGCCAGCAGCTCCTGGACAGGGGGGAGTCCCCAGCATTTT | CASSSWTGGSPQHF
TRBJ1-5 | TRBV28 | . | . | TGTGCCAGCAGTTTGGCGGACAACCACCGCAATCAGCCCCAGCATTTT | CASSLADNHRNQPQHF
TRBJ2-2 | TRBV5-1 | . | . | TGCGCCAGCAGCTTTGCGGGAACCGGGGAGCTGTTTTTT | CASSFAGTGELFF
TRBJ2-1 | TRBV18 | . | . | TGTGCCAGCTCACCCTTAGAAAGCTCCTACAATGAGCAGTTCTTC | CASSPLESSYNEQFF
TRBJ2-5 | TRBV19 | . | . | TGTGCCAGTAGTATTCTCGGGGAGACCCAGTACTTC | CASSILGETQYF
TRBJ1-5 | TRBV9 | . | . | TGTGCCAGCAGCACTCACAGGGTGCAACGCAATCAGCCCCAGCATTTT | CASSTHRVQRNQPQHF
TRBJ1-2 | TRBV9 | . | . | TGTGCCAGCAGCCCGGGGGGGGGTATCGTTGAGCTCTATGGCTACACCTTC | CASSPGGGIVELYGYTF
TRBJ2-6 | TRBV5-5 | . | . | TGTGCCAGCAGCCCGGTCTCCCTCGTATCTGGGGCCAACGTCCTGACTTTC | CASSPVSLVSGANVLTF
TRBJ1-2 | TRBV6-5 | TRBD1 | . | TGTGCCAGCACCCCGTTCCGGGACAGCATATATGGCTACACCTTC | CASTPFRDSIYGYTF
TRBJ1-4 | TRBV6-6 | . | . | TGTGCCAGCAGTTACTCGATGAGTAATGAAAAACTGTTTTTT | CASSYSMSNEKLFF
TRBJ1-1 | TRBV6-5 | . | . | TGTGCCAGCAGGGAGGGGGGGCCCACTGAAGCTTTCTTT | CASREGGPTEAFF
TRBJ1-2 | TRBV2 | TRBD1 | . | TGTGCCAGCAGTGAAATACAGGGGCCCTATGGCTACACCTTC | CASSEIQGPYGYTF
TRBJ2-7 | TRBV5-4 | . | once | TGTGCCAGCAGCTTCGGGGGGCTCTCCTACGAGCAGTACTTC | CASSFGGLSYEQYF
TRBJ1-2 | TRBV9 | TRBD1 | . | TGTGCCAGCAGCGTAGTGCCCGGGACAGGGGGCTATGGCTACACCTTC | CASSVVPGTGGYGYTF
TRBJ2-2 | TRBV7-3 | . | . | TGTGCCAGCAGGCGGGACTTCCCTAACACCGGGGAGCTGTTTTTT | CASRRDFPNTGELFF
TRBJ2-7 | TRBV6-1 | TRBD1 | . | TGTGCCAGCAGCTCCGTGGGACAGCGATACGAGCAGTACTTC | CASSSVGQRYEQYF
TRBJ1-1 | TRBV28 | TRBD1 | . | TGTGCCAGCGCCCTTGAGACAGGGTTGAACACTGAAGCTTTCTTT | CASALETGLNTEAFF
TRBJ2-3 | TRBV18 | TRBD1 | . | TGTGCCAGCTCACGGGAACAGGGGGTCCGCACAGATACGCAGTATTTT | CASSREQGVRTDTQYF
TRBJ2-1 | TRBV15 | . | . | TGTGCCACCAGCAGAACTTCCAATGAGCAGTTCTTC | CATSRTSNEQFF
TRBJ1-2 | TRBV28 | TRBD1 | . | TGTGCCAGCTCCCATCAGGGGGTTGATGGCTACACCTTC | CASSHQGVDGYTF
TRBJ1-5 | TRBV19 | . | . | TGTGCCAGTAGTGGGAAGTACCTAGGGGGCAATCAGCCCCAGCATTTT | CASSGKYLGGNQPQHF
TRBJ2-7 | TRBV5-6 | . | . | TGTGCCAGCAGCTTGGCGAGGGACTGGTACTTC | CASSLARDWYF
TRBJ2-7 | TRBV5-6 | . | . | TGTGCCAGCAGCTCGGGGACTGTCGGCTACGAGCAGTACTTC | CASSSGTVGYEQYF
TRBJ2-7 | TRBV27 | TRBD1 | . | TGTGCCAGCAGGGAGGGACAGGGACCCTACGAGCAGTACTTC | CASREGQGPYEQYF
TRBJ2-7 | TRBV7-9 | TRBD1 | . | TGTGCCAGCAGCTTAGCAGGACAGGGGATGTACGAGCAGTACTTC | CASSLAGQGMYEQYF